This entry lists 20 T cell receptor beta chains sequenced from one sample in a study of T cell clonality in common variable immunodeficiency. Produced via immunoSEQ multiplex PCR; TCRdb's table is partial and in-frame only. Observed in the sample are roughly 43,000 clones, none of them singletons. Sequenced sample: peripheral blood mononuclear cells. These receptors were collected from a person between 18 and 69 years old in good health.

This clone has ten or more counts. The read terminates 3 residues before the CDR3 end, so the remaining end is supplied by the germline J gene. The genes are TRBV29-1 and TRBJ2-3; 9 bases fit TRBD2. Germline-derived CDR1 and CDR2 are SQVTM and ANQGSEA. The CDR3 runs to 16 residues. V was clipped by 5 bases and J by 0 bases; unmatched bases: 9. The CDR3 protein is CSVMFLAGPSTDTQYF. The covered CDR3 bases are TGCAGCGTTATGTTTCTAGCGGGACCTAGCACAGATACG.

In this sample, this clone turned up many times. The read ends 3 residues before the CDR3 terminus; that terminus is restored from the germline J gene. V and J are TRBV11-2 and TRBJ1-6, with D perhaps TRBD1 (5 bases). Trimming shortened V by 5 bases and J by 9 bases, and 14 bases separated the two germline ends. This CDR3 has 14 amino acids. Germline-derived CDR1 and CDR2 are SGHAT and FQNNGV. The CDR3 sequence is CASSQQGLGSPLHF. Incomplete CDR3 DNA: TGTGCCAGCAGCCAGCAGGGACTAGGTTCACCC.

This clone occurred many times. The observed sequence ends 3 residues before the CDR3 terminus, with the missing tail filled in from the germline J gene. The rearrangement uses TRBV20-1 and TRBJ2-4; D gene unclear. Per the germline V gene, CDR1 is DFQATT and CDR2 is SNEGSKA (reference sequence). The CDR3 extends over 15 amino acids. V shed 4 bases and J shed 0 bases, with 13 bases lying between them. This CDR3 reads CSATKPTVAKNIQYF. The sequenced part of the CDR3 DNA is TGCAGTGCTACCAAACCAACTGTAGCCAAAAACATT.

This clone was counted ten times or more. At one end, the junction sequence differs from germline, possibly due to a read error. The read terminates 3 residues ahead of where the CDR3 ends, so the germline J gene completes it. The chain is built from TRBV7-9 and TRBJ1-4; D not certain. CDR1 is SEHNR and CDR2 is FQNEAQ in the germline V gene (reference sequence). The CDR3 contains 14 residues. The CDR3 reads CSSSFGQTNEKLFF. The sequenced CDR3 bases are TGTTCCAGCAGCTTTGGGCAGACGAATGAAAAA.

This clone was counted many times. Coverage ceases 3 residues before the CDR3 finishes, and the germline J gene fills in the end. The V and J genes are TRBV7-2 and TRBJ2-7, with 8 bases that match TRBD1. The J segment lost 6 bases and the V segment lost 1 base, leaving 8 bases of the junction unmatched. Looked up from germline, CDR1 is SGHTA and CDR2 is FQGNSA. This CDR3 contains 15 residues. Partial CDR3 DNA: TGTGCCAGCAGCTTAGTGCCCGGACAGGGCGGCGAG. Protein product: CASSLVPGQGGE. The whole CDR3 protein reads CASSLVPGQGGEQYF.

This clone came up many times. The read falls 3 residues short of the CDR3 end, and the missing part is taken from the germline J gene. The rearrangement links TRBV20-1 to TRBJ2-1; D call uncertain. Germline V gene lookup returns CDR1 DFQATT and CDR2 SNEGSKA (reference sequence). CDR3 length: 13 amino acids. V was cut by 0 bases and J by 5 bases, with 8 bases left in between. The sequenced CDR3 bases are TGCAGTGCTAGAGACATCCGGGACAATGAG. Translated: CSARDIRDNE. The entire CDR3 protein reads CSARDIRDNEQFF.

The table lists this clone with many counts. Read data end 3 residues before the CDR3 end; the end is taken from the germline J gene. The chain links TRBV5-6 to TRBJ1-2; weak D call: TRBD1 (6 bases). CDR1 and CDR2 (germline): SGHDT, YYEEEE. V lost 4 bases and J 0 bases, leaving 13 bases between the germline ends. There are 15 residues in the CDR3. CDR3 loop: CASSRWTAPNYGYTF. The covered CDR3 bases are TGTGCCAGCAGCCGATGGACAGCTCCTAACTATGGC. Looking up the rest from reference TRBV5-6 and TRBJ1-2 gives the full variable domain: DAGVTQSPTHLIKTRGQQVTLRCSPKSGHDTVSWYQQALGQGPQFIFQYYEEEERQRGNFPDRFSGHQFPNYSSELNVNALLLGDSALYLCASSRWTAPNYGYTFGSGTRLTVV.

This clone was picked up many times. The read gets to within 3 residues of the CDR3 end, and the germline J gene fills in the rest. The J gene is TRBJ1-2, the V gene TRBV6-2 or TRBV6-3, with D perhaps matching TRBD1 (6 bases). Germline CDR1 reads MNHEY; CDR2 reads SVGEGT. The CDR3 sequence is 16 residues long. Trimming pared 0 bases from V and 3 bases from J, leaving 14 bases between. The CDR3 reads CASSYSKKGTYYGYTF. The DNA read from the CDR3 is TGTGCCAGCAGTTACTCGAAAAAAGGGACATACTATGGC.

This clone was counted at least ten times. The read comes to an end 3 residues before the CDR3 does, leaving the germline J gene to fill in the end. The rearrangement links TRBV24-1 to TRBJ1-2; the D gene is possibly TRBD1 (5 bases). Germline V gene data show CDR1 as KGHDR and CDR2 as SFDVKD. This CDR3 is 13 amino acids long. Trimming removed 0 bases at V and 7 bases at J, with 8 bases between. CDR3 in amino acids: CATSDLRGFGYTF. The covered CDR3 bases are TGTGCCACCAGTGATTTGAGGGGATTTGGC.

The table lists this clone with many counts. The observed sequence ends 3 residues before the CDR3 terminus, with the missing tail filled in from the germline J gene. The chain has TRBV18 and TRBJ2-7, with D tentatively TRBD2 (6 bases). This CDR3 is 13 amino acids long. Looked up from germline, CDR1 is KGHSH and CDR2 is LQKENI. V shed 3 bases and J shed 6 bases, with 12 bases lying between them. This CDR3 is CASSPGGVREQYF. The part of the CDR3 DNA that was read is TGTGCCAGCTCACCCGGGGGAGTGCGCGAG.

This clone was recorded many times. From the germline J gene comes the end of the CDR3, since the read stops 3 residues before it. The chain carries TRBV7-3 and TRBJ1-4; 7 bases map to TRBD1. Germline trimming cut 5 bases from V and 7 bases from J; bases unmatched to any gene: 4. Germline V gives CDR1 SGHTA, CDR2 FQGTGA. The CDR3 totals 13 residues. The CDR3: CASSRAGGEKLFF. The part of the CDR3 DNA that was read is TGTGCCAGCAGCCGAGCAGGGGGTGAAAAA.

This clone was recorded many times. The sequenced fragment ends 3 residues before the CDR3 boundary, so the rest is inferred from the germline J gene. The gene calls are TRBV11-2 and TRBJ1-4, with D unresolved. The CDR3 is 15 amino acids. The germline CDR1 and CDR2 sequences are SGHAT and FQNNGV. Trimming removed 8 bases at V and 5 bases at J, with 18 bases between. The CDR3 reads CASGQGPTKNEKLFF. The CDR3 DNA, read in part, is TGTGCCAGCGGTCAAGGGCCGACAAAAAATGAAAAA.

This clone was counted between two and nine times. The CDR3 end is not reached by the read, which stops 3 residues before it; the germline J gene fills it in. The chain recombines TRBV5-1 with TRBJ2-7; 8 nucleotides align to TRBD2. The CDR3 runs to 16 residues. The V and J ends lost 6 bases and 3 bases, in that order; junction bases with no gene match: 14. Germline loops: CDR1 SGHRS, CDR2 YFSETQ. CDR3 bases read: TGCGCCAGCACCCCAAGCGGACCGGGGGGGATCTACGAG. Protein: CASTPSGPGGIYE. The full CDR3 is CASTPSGPGGIYEQYF.

This clone was recorded at least ten times. Read coverage stops 3 residues before the CDR3 terminus; the germline J gene supplies the remainder. The J gene is TRBJ1-6, the V gene TRBV5-1; 7 bases agree with TRBD1. V lost 4 bases and J lost 5; bases outside the gene matches: 6. CDR3 length: 15 residues. CDR1 is SGHRS and CDR2 is YFSETQ in the germline V gene. The CDR3 here is CASSVDRANNSPLHF. CDR3 DNA, as far as it was read: TGCGCCAGCAGCGTAGACAGGGCAAATAATTCACCC.

There are many counts of this clone. The read falls 3 residues short of the CDR3 end, and the missing part is taken from the germline J gene. The genes are TRBV9 and TRBJ2-3; 12 positions match TRBD2. The CDR3 is 15 amino acids. V gave up 0 bases and J gave up 8 bases; unmatched junction bases: 4. Germline CDR1 SGDLS, CDR2 YYNGEE. Incomplete CDR3 DNA: TGTGCCAGCAGCGTAGCTAGCGGGGGGGAGGGTACG. Protein: CASSVASGGEGT. The full-length CDR3 reads as CASSVASGGEGTQYF.

This clone was seen at least ten times. The read stops 3 residues short of the end of the CDR3; the missing end is completed from the germline J gene. The chain joins TRBV9 to TRBJ2-5; D gene uncertain. The CDR3 spans 16 residues. Germline CDR1 reads SGDLS; CDR2 reads YYNGEE. V shed 3 bases and J shed 6 bases, with 21 bases lying between them. CDR3 bases read: TGTGCCAGCAGCGCGGAGATAGCTCCCACTCAGAAGACC. It yields the protein CASSAEIAPTQKT. The whole CDR3 sequence reads CASSAEIAPTQKTQYF.

This clone was counted ten times or more. Read data end 3 residues before the CDR3 end; the end is taken from the germline J gene. The gene calls are TRBV5-4 and TRBJ2-2; D is possibly TRBD2 (6 bases). The CDR3 loop spans 16 amino acids. V lost 1 base and J 0 bases, leaving 10 bases between the germline ends. The V gene's germline CDR1 is SGHNT and CDR2 YYREEE (reference sequence). The sequenced CDR3 bases are TGTGCCAGCAGCTTGAGGAGGGCGTCGAACACCGGGGAG. Protein: CASSLRRASNTGE. Given in full, the CDR3 is CASSLRRASNTGELFF.

This clone was detected ten times or more. Read coverage stops 3 residues before the CDR3 terminus; the germline J gene supplies the remainder. V and J are TRBV11-2 and TRBJ2-7; tentative D call: TRBD1 (8 bases). The V end was cut by 5 bases, the J end by 4 bases, with 15 bases between. Germline V gene lookup returns CDR1 SGHAT and CDR2 FQNNGV. The CDR3 covers 14 residues. The DNA read from the CDR3 is TGTGCCAGCAGCACCAACAGGGGGGGTTACGAG. Amino acids: CASSTNRGGYE. The whole CDR3 protein reads CASSTNRGGYEQYF.

In its sample, this clone was seen many times. The read finishes 3 residues shy of the CDR3 end, and the germline J gene is used to complete it. The rearrangement joins TRBV7-2 to TRBJ2-7, with D uncertain. Germline values: CDR1 SGHTA, CDR2 FQGNSA. CDR3 length: 17 amino acids. The ends were cut back, 0 bases at V and 2 bases at J, with 17 bases in the middle. The CDR3 region is CASSLAHRFDIPYEQYF. CDR3 bases read: TGTGCCAGCAGCTTAGCCCACCGGTTTGATATTCCCTACGAG.

The table lists this clone with many counts. Read sequence stops 3 residues before the CDR3 end, and the germline J gene provides the missing end. The chain links TRBV20-1 to TRBJ1-4; D remains ambiguous. The CDR3 length is 14 residues. Germline V gene data show CDR1 as DFQATT and CDR2 as SNEGSKA (reference sequence). With 4 bases removed from V and 5 bases from J, the gap between germline ends came to 14 bases. Incomplete CDR3 DNA: TGCAGTGCTAAATCCCACAGCCTGAATGAAAAA. Translating gives CSAKSHSLNEK. In full, the CDR3 reads CSAKSHSLNEKLFF.